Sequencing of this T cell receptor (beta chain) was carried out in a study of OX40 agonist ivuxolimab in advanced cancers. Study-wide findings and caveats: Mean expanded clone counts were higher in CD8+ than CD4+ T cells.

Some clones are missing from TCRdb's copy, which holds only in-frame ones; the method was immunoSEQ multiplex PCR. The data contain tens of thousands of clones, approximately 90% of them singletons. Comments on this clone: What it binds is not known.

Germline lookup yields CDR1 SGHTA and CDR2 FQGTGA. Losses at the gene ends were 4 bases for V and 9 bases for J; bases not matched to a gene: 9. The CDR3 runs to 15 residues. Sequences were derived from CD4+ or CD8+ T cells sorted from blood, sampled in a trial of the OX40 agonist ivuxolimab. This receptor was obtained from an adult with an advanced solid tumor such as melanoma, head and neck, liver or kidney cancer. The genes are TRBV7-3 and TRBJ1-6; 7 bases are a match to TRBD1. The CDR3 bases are TGTGCCAGCAGCTGGAGACAGGGTAAAGGTTCACCCCTCCACTTT. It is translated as CASSWRQGKGSPLHF.